This is a list of T cell receptor beta chains from one sample in a study of cytomegalovirus exposure and HLA in healthy donors. This table comes from immunoSEQ multiplex PCR, and its TCRdb copy is limited to in-frame clones, with some not included. The sample lists 150,000 to 200,000 clones, about 81% seen once, with approximately 2% in the top ten. Source material: PBMCs. These receptors were obtained from a young man in good health and CMV-seronegative. Both conserved end residues are part of each CDR3. Only part of the rows carry a size: once, few, many, or a class if the clone is expanded.

v_gene,abundance,CDR3aa
TRBV7-2,-,CASSLIGTRVADTQYF
TRBV27,once,CASSRPGQGSYEQYF
TRBV6-6,-,CASSSFLAALSYEQYF
TRBV18,-,CASSRSRELGNTIYF
TRBV11-2,-,CASSTGLADTDTQYF
TRBV7-7,-,CASSLDGLAGTGELFF
TRBV6-1,-,CASSEARAYNEQFF
TRBV5-1,-,CASSFTVQETQYF
TRBV28,-,CASSLGQVGEQYF
TRBV19,once,CASRDRGNSPLHF
TRBV5-6,-,CASSLRSSGGSTDTQYF
TRBV5-6,-,CASSVGVQVVGYGYTF
TRBV6-6,-,CASSYWAGDGNQPQHF
TRBV6-1,-,CASRLGGGTAREYF
TRBV2,-,CASSDRIDRPGNTIYF
TRBV2,-,CASTPTGTGLNEQFF
TRBV12-5,-,CASGRAGGTNTGELFF
TRBV5-1,few,CASSMEQGKYTEAFF
TRBV11-2,-,CASSSTTTLAYPTPHEQYF
TRBV18,-,CASSPRWQGTAETQYF
TRBV18,-,CASSPGPGELFF
TRBV27,-,CASSSVQTEAFF
TRBV27,-,CASSLRGTSNQPQHF
TRBV4-1,-,CASSATKIRGGNQPQHF
TRBV27,few,CASRNQPMSGVYNEQFF
TRBV5-1,-,CASSSATGGTVGYTF
TRBV12-5,-,CASGLPLRGGTEAFF
TRBV11-2,-,CASSLEGPGTDYEQYF
TRBV19,few,CASVGGRFHNEQFF
TRBV5-1,-,CASSLGTSGEYNEQFF
TRBV7-9,-,CSSSPRQTYEQYF
TRBV5-8,-,CASTPWRGGGNEQFF
TRBV5-1,-,CASSLGTGNYGYTF
TRBV28,-,CASIKVRDRTGNQPQHF
TRBV6-1,-,CASSEPSEGFEQFF